What follows is one T cell receptor (beta chain) and its context. What it binds is unknown. The germline V gene encodes CDR1 SGHDT and CDR2 YYEEEE. The CDR3 runs to 14 residues. V was clipped by 4 bases and J by 8 bases, with 15 bases between them. The data were taken from a study of T cells in Graves' hyperthyroidism and ophthalmopathy. Overall study results and limits: Ophthalmopathy could be told apart from stable hyperthyroidism with a 13 V-J model.

TCR beta CDR3 sequences were amplified from RNA transcripts. Using the HTBI primer set, a first-round RT-PCR was run on the TCR CDR3. TCRdb used MiXCR to reprocess the multiplex PCR reads, holding one entry per CDR3 protein. The sample has roughly 500,000 distinct CDR3 sequences, roughly 50% seen once. Uncontrolled infection, other autoimmune disease, pregnancy or lactation disqualified patients from enrolment. Sequenced sample: peripheral blood or thyroid tissue (not recorded which). V usage is TRBV5-6 and J usage is TRBJ1-4; a possible D gene is TRBD1 (5 bases). The receptor comes from an adult woman with Graves' disease, either hyperthyroidism or ophthalmopathy (not recorded which). CDR3 in DNA: TGTGCCAGCAGCCCACTCGGGGCGCGGGAAAAACTGTTTTTT. This codes for CASSPLGAREKLFF.